These T cell receptor beta chains were read from a single sample in a study of blood T cell repertoires in COVID-19. The table came from immunoSEQ multiplex PCR; TCRdb's copy has only in-frame clones and leaves some out. The sample lists 120,000 or so clones, approximately 82% occurring once. The sequencing input was peripheral blood. These receptors came from a woman at least 80 years old with acute or convalescent COVID-19. The CDR3 runs from the conserved cysteine through the conserved F or W. The D gene is left open where the match is weak. Not all rows give a size; the values are once, few, many and, for expanded clones, a class.

12,TRBV18,.,TRBJ2-5,.,TGTGCCAGCTCACCCTACCAAGAGACCCAGTACTTC,CASSPYQETQYF
15,TRBV7-7,.,TRBJ2-1,TRBD2,TGTGCCAGCAGCTCCGGGACTAGCGGTCGGGATGAGCAGTTCTTC,CASSSGTSGRDEQFF
14,TRBV29-1,.,TRBJ1-3,.,TGCAGCGTCACCTTCGACAGTTTTGGAAACACCATATATTTT,CSVTFDSFGNTIYF
17,TRBV7-7,.,TRBJ1-5,.,TGTGCTAGCAGCTTAAAAGGGCGGAGGAGATCCAATCAGCCCCAGCATTTT,CASSLKGRRRSNQPQHF
13,TRBV7-3,.,TRBJ2-2,.,TGTGCCAGCAGCTTATCCCTTTACGGGGAGCTGTTTTTT,CASSLSLYGELFF
15,TRBV9,.,TRBJ1-1,TRBD1,TGTGCCAGCAGCGTGACAGGGGGCGAAGACACTGAAGCTTTCTTT,CASSVTGGEDTEAFF
15,TRBV30,.,TRBJ2-7,.,TGTGCCTGGGGGGGTCGGCCGGGACATGACTACGAGCAGTACTTC,CAWGGRPGHDYEQYF
13,TRBV5-6,.,TRBJ1-2,TRBD1,TGTGCCAGCAGCGCCGGGACAGACAATGGCTACACCTTC,CASSAGTDNGYTF
15,TRBV18,.,TRBJ2-7,.,TGTGCCAGCTCACCACAAGCGGAGGCCTCTGACGAGCAGTACTTC,CASSPQAEASDEQYF
16,TRBV4-2,.,TRBJ1-4,TRBD1,TGTGCCAGCAGCCAAGGAAAGGGACAGGGAGACGAAAAACTGTTTTTT,CASSQGKGQGDEKLFF
12,TRBV19,.,TRBJ2-7,TRBD1,TGTGCCAGTGGGACAGGGTGGGACGAGCAGTACTTC,CASGTGWDEQYF
14,TRBV28,.,TRBJ1-1,.,TGTGCCAGCAGTTTAGTCAGGGACTACACTGAAGCTTTCTTT,CASSLVRDYTEAFF
12,TRBV5-4,once,TRBJ1-2,.,TGTGCCAGCAGCCCACAGGGTGACGGCTACACCTTC,CASSPQGDGYTF
14,TRBV6-5,.,TRBJ1-1,TRBD1,TGTGCCAGCAGTTACCTAGACAGGGAAAATGAAGCTTTCTTT,CASSYLDRENEAFF
13,TRBV2,.,TRBJ1-1,.,TGTGCCAGGAAAACAGGGCTTAACACTGAAGCTTTCTTT,CARKTGLNTEAFF
15,TRBV27,.,TRBJ2-7,TRBD1,TGTGCCAGCAGTTTAGCGGGACAGGGGTGGAATGAGCAGTACTTC,CASSLAGQGWNEQYF
13,TRBV18,.,TRBJ1-1,.,TGTGCCAGCTCCGCATCGTGGGGGGTTGAAGCTTTCTTT,CASSASWGVEAFF
14,TRBV11-3,.,TRBJ2-3,.,TGTGCCAGCAGCTTAGACAGGGTCACAGATACGCAGTATTTT,CASSLDRVTDTQYF
13,TRBV10-3,.,TRBJ1-2,TRBD1,TGTGCCATCAGTGAGGATAGGGGGCAAGGCTACACCTTC,CAISEDRGQGYTF
13,TRBV5-3,once,TRBJ2-5,.,TGTGCCAGAAGCTCGAGGTCAGCCAAAAGGTATGACTTC,CARSSRSAKRYDF
16,TRBV10-3,once,TRBJ2-2,TRBD2,TGTGCCATCAACAACCTAGCGGGGGGAATTACCGGGGAGCTGTTTTTT,CAINNLAGGITGELFF
16,TRBV5-4,.,TRBJ2-3,TRBD2,TGTGCCAGCAGCTTGGGACTAGCGGGGCCCTCGAATACGCAGTATTTT,CASSLGLAGPSNTQYF
13,TRBV3-1/TRBV3-2,.,TRBJ1-5,.,TGTGCCAGCAGCCCAGACCACAATCAGCCCCAGCATTTT,CASSPDHNQPQHF
13,TRBV6-5,few,TRBJ1-4,.,TGTGCCAGCACGGAAACTGGGAGAGAAAAACTGTTTTTT,CASTETGREKLFF
14,TRBV27,.,TRBJ1-2,.,TGTGCCAGCAGCGGGACACCTATTAACTATGGCTACACCTTC,CASSGTPINYGYTF
15,TRBV5-1,.,TRBJ1-4,.,TGCGCCAGCAGCTTGGAGGCAGGGCGAGGTGAAAAACTGTTTTTT,CASSLEAGRGEKLFF
15,TRBV25-1,once,TRBJ2-3,TRBD1,TGTGCCAGCAGTGAGACAGGGGGGTCTTTAGATACGCAGTATTTT,CASSETGGSLDTQYF
15,TRBV4-2,.,TRBJ1-5,.,TGTGCCAGCAGCCAAGATTTATCAGGAAAGCAGCCCCAGCATTTT,CASSQDLSGKQPQHF
16,TRBV19,.,TRBJ2-5,TRBD2,TGTGCCAGTAGTGGTGGGAGGGCGACGAACGGTGAGACCCAGTACTTC,CASSGGRATNGETQYF
19,TRBV18,.,TRBJ2-7,TRBD2,TGTGCCAGCTCACCACAAGGGGACGGAGGGGCTAGCGGGGGCTACGAGCAGTACTTC,CASSPQGDGGASGGYEQYF
11,TRBV6-2/TRBV6-3,few,TRBJ2-5,.,TGTGCCAGCAGCCGCAGGGAGACCCAGTACTTC,CASSRRETQYF
12,TRBV29-1,.,TRBJ2-7,.,TGCAGCGTTGAAACAGTATCCTACGAGCAGTACTTC,CSVETVSYEQYF
15,TRBV5-1,.,TRBJ1-2,.,TGCGCCAGCAGCTTGGTTACAGGGACGGGCTATGGCTACACCTTC,CASSLVTGTGYGYTF
16,TRBV5-1,.,TRBJ2-2,.,TGCGCCAGCAGCTTGCTGGCGGGACGCCAGGTGGGGGAGCTGTTTTTT,CASSLLAGRQVGELFF
14,TRBV27,.,TRBJ2-5,.,TGTGCCAGCGCGGTGGTAGGGGCCGGGGAGACCCAGTACTTC,CASAVVGAGETQYF
17,TRBV28,.,TRBJ1-2,TRBD1,TGTGCCAGCAGTTTAATATCGGGACAGGGTGTCGACTATGGCTACACCTTC,CASSLISGQGVDYGYTF
13,TRBV18,once,TRBJ1-2,.,TGTGCCAGCTCACCACGCACCGAGTATGGCTACACCTTC,CASSPRTEYGYTF
13,TRBV4-1,.,TRBJ1-1,.,TGCGCCAGCAGCCAGTCAAGGGGCACTGAAGCTTTCTTT,CASSQSRGTEAFF
17,TRBV7-9,.,TRBJ1-1,.,TGTGCCAGCTCCTTTGGGAGGTGGGGGGGTATCAGCACTGAAGCTTTCTTT,CASSFGRWGGISTEAFF
16,TRBV5-1,.,TRBJ2-7,TRBD2,TGCGCCAGCAGCTTAGTGACTAGCGGGGAATACTACGAGCAGTACTTC,CASSLVTSGEYYEQYF
16,TRBV19,.,TRBJ2-7,TRBD2,TGTGCCAGTAGTATGCCCTCCTCGATGGGGAGGGTCGAGCAGTACTTC,CASSMPSSMGRVEQYF
14,TRBV9,.,TRBJ1-6,TRBD1,TGTGCCAGCAGCCCTCGACAGGGTGATTCACCCCTCCACTTT,CASSPRQGDSPLHF
15,TRBV10-1,.,TRBJ2-5,TRBD1,TGCGCCAGCAGTGAAGGGACAGGGGTTCAAGAGACCCAGTACTTC,CASSEGTGVQETQYF
14,TRBV2,.,TRBJ1-1,TRBD1,TGTGCCAGCAGACCGGGACAGCAGAACACTGAAGCTTTCTTT,CASRPGQQNTEAFF
13,TRBV2,.,TRBJ1-1,.,TGTGCCAGCAGGGTTGACAGGAGGACTGAAGCTTTCTTT,CASRVDRRTEAFF
14,TRBV11-1,.,TRBJ1-2,.,TGTGCCAGCAGCCCTCGGACAGCTAACTATGGCTACACCTTC,CASSPRTANYGYTF
14,TRBV16,few,TRBJ1-5,TRBD1,TGTGCCAGCAGCCAGCGGGACAGGGATCAGCCCCAGCATTTT,CASSQRDRDQPQHF
15,TRBV24-1,.,TRBJ2-7,TRBD1,TGTGCCACCAGTGGTGGGGACAGCAGCTCCTACGAGCAGTACTTC,CATSGGDSSSYEQYF
15,TRBV28,once,TRBJ2-7,TRBD1,TGTGCCAGCAGTTCATACGGGACAGGGCGGCACGAGCAGTACTTC,CASSSYGTGRHEQYF
15,TRBV3-1/TRBV3-2,.,TRBJ2-2,TRBD2,TGTGCCAGCAGCGCCCTAGCGGGAGAGGCCGGGGAGCTGTTTTTT,CASSALAGEAGELFF
14,TRBV14,.,TRBJ2-7,TRBD2,TGTGCCAGCAGCCAACCGGGACTAGCCTACGAGCAGTACTTC,CASSQPGLAYEQYF
13,TRBV11-3,.,TRBJ2-3,.,TGTGCCAGCAGCTTAGACAGCGCAGATACGCAGTATTTT,CASSLDSADTQYF
11,TRBV19,few,TRBJ2-1,.,TGTGCCAGTAACCTCGGCAATGAGCAGTTCTTC,CASNLGNEQFF